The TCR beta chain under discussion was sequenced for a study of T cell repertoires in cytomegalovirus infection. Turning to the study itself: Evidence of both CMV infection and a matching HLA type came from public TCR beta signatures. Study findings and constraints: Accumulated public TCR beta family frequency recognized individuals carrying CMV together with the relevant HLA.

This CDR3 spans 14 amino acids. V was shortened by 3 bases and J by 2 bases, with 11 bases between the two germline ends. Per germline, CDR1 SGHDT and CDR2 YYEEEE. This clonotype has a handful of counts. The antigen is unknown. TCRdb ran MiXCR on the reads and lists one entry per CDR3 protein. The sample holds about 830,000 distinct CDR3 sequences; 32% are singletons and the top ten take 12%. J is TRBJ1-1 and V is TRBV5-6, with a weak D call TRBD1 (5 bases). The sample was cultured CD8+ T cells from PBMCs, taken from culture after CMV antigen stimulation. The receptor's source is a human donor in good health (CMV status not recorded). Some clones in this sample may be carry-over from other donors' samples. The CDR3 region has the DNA TGTGCCAGCAGCTCCCCGGGACGAAACACTGAAGCTTTCTTT. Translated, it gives CASSSPGRNTEAFF.